There are a few counts of the clone carrying this T cell receptor beta chain. No antigen is known for it. The data stem from a study of shared clonotypes between healthy human individuals. Whole-study context: Those who served as donors were a couple of women and a few men between the ages of 18 and 49.

The V gene lost 6 bases and the J gene lost 7 bases, with 23 bases spanning the gap. The germline gives CDR1 SGDLS, CDR2 YYNGEE. This CDR3 contains 15 residues. Study-wide results and caveats: Among donors, clonotype sharing was expected to be affected by sequencing depth. A limitation of the genetic and exposure-history diversity represented arose from few donors.

In the original processing: In the immunoSEQ data, sequences were junction-only and lacked quality scores, so filtering differed. Libraries were prepared by immunoSEQ multiplex PCR; TCRdb keeps only in-frame clonotypes and omits some of them. V, J and clone size are those of that table, while D and trimming were read from the DNA. The data show approximately 500,000 clones, 70% to 80% seen once. This receptor was taken from a woman between 40 and 50 years old in good health. Some clones in this sample may be carry-over from other donors' samples. V is TRBV9 and J is TRBJ2-7, with D maybe TRBD2 (6 bases). Sequenced: PBMCs. The CDR3 spells CASTQSSSAEGEQYF. The CDR3 DNA follows: TGTGCCAGCACCCAAAGTTCTAGCGCGGAGGGGGAGCAGTACTTC.